This T cell receptor beta chain is from a study of blood T cell repertoires in COVID-19. Assay: immunoSEQ multiplex PCR; the TCRdb copy retains only in-frame clones and omits some. This table has approximately 150,000 clones, 87% appearing once. The sequencing sample was made of peripheral blood. The receptor was isolated from a woman aged 45-65 years with acute or convalescent COVID-19.

Here the CDR3 reads CASSFSSGYYSNQPQHF. The CDR3 bases are TGTGCCAGCAGTTTCTCATCGGGGTATTATAGCAATCAGCCCCAGCATTTT. The V call is TRBV28, the J call TRBJ1-5; D remains ambiguous. Trimming took 3 bases from V and 0 from J, leaving 15 bases between them. There are 17 residues in the CDR3. Germline V gene data show CDR1 as MDHEN and CDR2 as SYDVKM.